One T cell receptor beta chain is described in this entry. The sample originates from a study of T cells in Graves' hyperthyroidism and ophthalmopathy. Amplified regions were TCR beta CDR3 sequences from RNA transcripts. HTBI primers were employed in a first-round RT-PCR of the TCR CDR3. MiXCR, run by TCRdb on the multiplex PCR reads, gives a single entry per CDR3 protein. The repertoire holds around 300,000 distinct CDR3 sequences, with roughly 15% as singletons. The sequence derives from a woman in her 50s with Graves' hyperthyroidism that later progressed to Graves' ophthalmopathy. Sequenced input: blood.

The CDR3 reads CAIGDRGPQETQYF. The CDR3, as DNA: TGTGCCATCGGGGACAGGGGCCCTCAAGAGACCCAGTACTTC. This chain uses TRBV10-3 with TRBJ2-5, with 10 bases identical to TRBD1. V was pared by 8 bases and J by 2 bases, with 5 bases of the junction left unmatched. The CDR3 loop spans 14 amino acids. Germline loops: CDR1 ENHRY, CDR2 SYGVKD.